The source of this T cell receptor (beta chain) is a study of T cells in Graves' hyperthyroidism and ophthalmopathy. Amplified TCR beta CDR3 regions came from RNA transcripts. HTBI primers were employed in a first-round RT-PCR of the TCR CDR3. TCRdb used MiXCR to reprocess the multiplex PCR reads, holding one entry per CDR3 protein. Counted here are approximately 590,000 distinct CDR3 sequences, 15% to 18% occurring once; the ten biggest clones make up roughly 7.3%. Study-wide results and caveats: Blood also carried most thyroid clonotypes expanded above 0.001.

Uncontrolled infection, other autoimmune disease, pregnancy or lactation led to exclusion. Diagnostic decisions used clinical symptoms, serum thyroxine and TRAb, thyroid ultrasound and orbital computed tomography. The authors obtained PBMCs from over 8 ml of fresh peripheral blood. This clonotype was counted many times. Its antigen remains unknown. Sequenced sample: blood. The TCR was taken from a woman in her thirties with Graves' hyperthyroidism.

DNA of the CDR3: TGTGCCAGCAGTTACCTCGGGGGTCGGAATAGCAATCAGCCCCAGCATTTT. Encoded protein: CASSYLGGRNSNQPQHF. The chain employs TRBV6-6 and TRBJ1-5, with TRBD1 as a possible D gene (5 bases). The germline V gene has CDR1 MNHNY and CDR2 SVGAGI (reference sequence). V gave up 2 bases and J gave up 0 bases, with 14 bases separating them. The CDR3 is 17 amino acids.